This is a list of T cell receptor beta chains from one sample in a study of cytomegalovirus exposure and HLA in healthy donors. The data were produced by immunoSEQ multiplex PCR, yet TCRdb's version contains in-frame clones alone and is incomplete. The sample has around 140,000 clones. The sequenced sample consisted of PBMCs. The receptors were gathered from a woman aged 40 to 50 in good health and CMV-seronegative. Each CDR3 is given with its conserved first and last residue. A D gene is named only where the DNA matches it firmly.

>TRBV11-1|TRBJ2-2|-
CASSLAGRAGELFF
TGTGCCAGCAGCTTAGCGGGCAGGGCCGGGGAGCTGTTTTTT
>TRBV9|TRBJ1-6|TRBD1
CASSVSRGQNSPLHF
TGTGCCAGCAGCGTATCAAGGGGGCAAAATTCACCCCTCCACTTT
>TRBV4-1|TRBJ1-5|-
CASSQDGLQPQHF
TGCGCCAGCAGCCAAGATGGACTTCAGCCCCAGCATTTT
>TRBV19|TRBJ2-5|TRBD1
CASSGGQGQETQYF
TGTGCCAGTAGCGGAGGACAGGGCCAAGAGACCCAGTACTTC
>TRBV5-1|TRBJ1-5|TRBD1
CASSLTGGNSNQPQHF
TGCGCCAGCAGCTTGACAGGGGGAAATAGCAATCAGCCCCAGCATTTT
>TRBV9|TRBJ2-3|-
CASSVMGGGTTDTQYF
TGTGCCAGCAGCGTAATGGGCGGGGGCACCACAGATACGCAGTATTTT
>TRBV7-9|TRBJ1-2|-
CASSDDRTYGYTF
TGTGCCAGCAGTGATGACAGGACTTATGGCTACACCTTC
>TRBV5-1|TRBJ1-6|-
CASSPAGAYNSPLHF
TGCGCCAGCAGCCCCGCAGGGGCGTATAATTCACCCCTCCACTTT
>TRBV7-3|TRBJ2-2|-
CASSLNVLGRTNTGELFF
TGTGCCAGCAGCTTAAACGTCTTGGGCAGAACCAACACCGGGGAGCTGTTTTTT
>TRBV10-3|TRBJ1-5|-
CAISVTPGEGQPQHF
TGTGCCATCAGCGTTACCCCAGGGGAGGGACAGCCCCAGCATTTT
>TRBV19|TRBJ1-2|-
CASSIAENYGYTF
TGTGCCAGTAGTATAGCTGAGAACTATGGCTACACCTTC
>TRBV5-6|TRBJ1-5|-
CASSLEGVQPQHF
TGTGCCAGCAGCTTGGAGGGGGTACAGCCCCAGCATTTT
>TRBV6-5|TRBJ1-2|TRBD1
CASSKRQGAFRGYTF
TGTGCCAGCAGTAAACGACAGGGGGCGTTCCGAGGCTACACCTTC
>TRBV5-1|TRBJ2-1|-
CASSVQGSEQFF
TGCGCCAGCAGCGTACAGGGATCTGAGCAGTTCTTC
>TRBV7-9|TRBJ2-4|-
CASSLDGFKNIQYF
TGTGCCAGCAGCTTAGACGGGTTCAAAAACATTCAGTACTTC
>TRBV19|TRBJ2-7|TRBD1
CASSIVSDRVSEQYF
TGTGCCAGTAGTATAGTTTCGGACAGGGTGAGCGAGCAGTACTTC
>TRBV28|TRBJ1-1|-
CASSTLHLRRHPNTEAFF
TGTGCCAGCAGTACACTTCATCTCCGCCGACATCCGAACACTGAAGCTTTCTTT
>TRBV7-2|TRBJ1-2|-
CASSPRFGYTF
TGTGCCAGCAGCCCCCGTTTTGGCTACACCTTC
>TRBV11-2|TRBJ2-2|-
CASSLTGGPGELFF
TGTGCCAGCAGCTTAACCGGGGGGCCCGGGGAGCTGTTTTTT
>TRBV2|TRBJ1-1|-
CASPQEAGASEAFF
TGTGCCAGCCCCCAGGAAGCGGGAGCTTCTGAAGCTTTCTTT
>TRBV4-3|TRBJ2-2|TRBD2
CASSLRLAGGPNTGELFF
TGCGCCAGCAGCCTTCGACTAGCGGGGGGGCCTAACACCGGGGAGCTGTTTTTT
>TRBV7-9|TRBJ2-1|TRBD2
CASSTGTSGVNEQFF
TGTGCCAGCAGCACCGGGACTAGCGGGGTAAATGAGCAGTTCTTC
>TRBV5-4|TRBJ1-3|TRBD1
CASSTPGQGASGNTIYF
TGTGCCAGCAGCACTCCGGGACAGGGGGCGTCTGGAAACACCATATATTTT
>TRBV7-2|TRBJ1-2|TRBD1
CASSLDTGGYGYTF
TGTGCCAGCAGCTTAGATACAGGGGGGTATGGCTACACCTTC
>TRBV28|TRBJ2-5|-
CASSLYVSGETQYF
TGTGCCAGCAGTTTATATGTCTCGGGAGAGACCCAGTACTTC
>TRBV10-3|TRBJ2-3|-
CAISESRTDTQYF
TGTGCCATCAGTGAGTCGAGGACAGATACGCAGTATTTT
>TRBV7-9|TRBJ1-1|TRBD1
CASSLGPGTGLWNTEAFF
TGTGCCAGCAGCTTAGGACCCGGGACAGGGTTATGGAACACTGAAGCTTTCTTT
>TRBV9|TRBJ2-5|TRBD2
CASSPGTSGGDEETQYF
TGTGCCAGCAGCCCGGGGACTAGCGGGGGCGACGAAGAGACCCAGTACTTC
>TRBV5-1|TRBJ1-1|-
CASSSAAGAEAFF
TGCGCCAGCAGCTCCGCGGCAGGGGCTGAAGCTTTCTTT